The rows below give T cell receptor beta chains drawn from one sample of a study of T cells after yellow fever vaccination. TCRdb reanalysed the 5' RACE reads using MiXCR and keeps one entry per CDR3 protein. The table shows about 300,000 distinct CDR3 sequences, with 7.5% to 9.5% occurring only once. Sequenced here: CD4+ T cells sorted from PBMCs, sampled 5 days after the yellow fever booster vaccination. These TCRs come from a man between 18 and 29 years old who received the YFV17D yellow fever vaccine. Both conserved end residues are trimmed from each CDR3. Each record gives: D gene, J gene, V gene, CDR3 protein. D genes are given only for firm matches.

. | TRBJ1-2 | TRBV4-3 | ASSQDRYRGGHYGYT
. | TRBJ1-5 | TRBV6-5 | ASSYHQGQPQH
TRBD2 | TRBJ2-3 | TRBV5-1 | ASSLGVAGADTQY
. | TRBJ2-3 | TRBV5-1 | ASSSPGEDTQY
TRBD2 | TRBJ2-1 | TRBV6-6 | ASSLAGVRSGNEQF
. | TRBJ2-6 | TRBV3-1 | ASSQSSITGANVLT
. | TRBJ2-3 | TRBV19 | ASSIQAVTDTQY
. | TRBJ2-7 | TRBV5-1 | ASSTGNEQY
TRBD1 | TRBJ2-5 | TRBV10-3 | ATRDSRETQY
. | TRBJ1-2 | TRBV7-2 | ASSLEGRGAYGYT
. | TRBJ2-5 | TRBV5-1 | ASSLAAVGETQY
. | TRBJ1-2 | TRBV4-2 | ASSQPGEEGFNYGYT
. | TRBJ2-3 | TRBV6-5 | ASSYSAPSRGTDTQY
TRBD1 | TRBJ2-7 | TRBV5-1 | ASFRDSSYEQY
. | TRBJ2-5 | TRBV19 | ASSNDLQETQY